The T cell receptor (beta chain) under discussion was sequenced for a study of cytomegalovirus exposure and HLA in healthy donors. PCR used 60 Vbeta primers and 13 Jbeta primers. This table comes from immunoSEQ multiplex PCR, and its TCRdb copy is limited to in-frame clones, with some not included. The sample lists some 200,000 clones; approximately 88% were seen once. The CDR3 extends over 14 amino acids. The V and J ends lost 0 bases and 0 bases respectively, with 7 bases between them. CDR1 SGDLS and CDR2 YYNGEE come from the germline V gene. This chain uses TRBV9 with TRBJ2-7, with a tentative D call TRBD1 (6 bases). Input material: PBMCs. This receptor was obtained from a boy younger than 10 in good health and CMV-seronegative. The CDR3 is CASSVVDSSYEQYF. CDR3 nucleotide sequence: TGTGCCAGCAGCGTAGTGGACAGCTCCTACGAGCAGTACTTC.